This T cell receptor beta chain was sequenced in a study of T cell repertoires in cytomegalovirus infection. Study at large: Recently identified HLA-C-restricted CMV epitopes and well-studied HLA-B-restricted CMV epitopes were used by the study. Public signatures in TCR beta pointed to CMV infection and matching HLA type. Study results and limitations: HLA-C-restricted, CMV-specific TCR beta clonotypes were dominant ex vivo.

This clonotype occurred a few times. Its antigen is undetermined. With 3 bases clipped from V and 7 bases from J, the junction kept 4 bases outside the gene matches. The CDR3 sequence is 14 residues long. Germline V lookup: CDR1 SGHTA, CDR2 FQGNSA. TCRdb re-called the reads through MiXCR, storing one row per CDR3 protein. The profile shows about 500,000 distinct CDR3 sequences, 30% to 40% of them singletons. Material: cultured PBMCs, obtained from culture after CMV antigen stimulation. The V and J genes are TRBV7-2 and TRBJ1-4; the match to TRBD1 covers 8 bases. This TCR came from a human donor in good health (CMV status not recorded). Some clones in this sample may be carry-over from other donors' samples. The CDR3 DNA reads TGTGCCAGCAGCTTTCGACAGGGGTCTGAAAAACTGTTTTTT. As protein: CASSFRQGSEKLFF.